This is a list of T cell receptor beta chains from one sample in a study of early stage breast cancer tumors. TCRdb's table, derived via immunoSEQ multiplex PCR, lists solely in-frame clones and lacks some. The profile shows about 19,000 clones, 80% to 90% of them singletons. Sequences were obtained from blood. These receptors were taken from a person aged 65-85 years with breast cancer. Both conserved end residues are part of each CDR3. The D gene is left open where the match is weak. Size is omitted from some rows. Given values are once, few, many or a class for expanded clones.

TGTGCCAGCAGTTATAGCGGGGGGGGCCCAGATACGCAGTATTTT	CASSYSGGGPDTQYF	TRBV6-5	once	TRBJ2-3	TRBD2
TGCGCCAGCAGCTTGGAGCGGGGGGGCCGCACAGATACGCAGTATTTT	CASSLERGGRTDTQYF	TRBV5-1	once	TRBJ2-3	TRBD2
TGTGCCAGCAGCTCCCTTAGGCCCACAACAGAGAACACTGAAGCTTTCTTT	CASSSLRPTTENTEAFF	TRBV5-4	.	TRBJ1-1	.
TGTGCCAGCAGTGGGTTGACAGGAAATTACAATGAGCAGTTCTTC	CASSGLTGNYNEQFF	TRBV6-1	.	TRBJ2-1	.
TGTGCCAGCTCACCACGAACAGAACCTGGGCAGTTCTTC	CASSPRTEPGQFF	TRBV18	.	TRBJ2-1	.
TGTGCCAGCAGTTACGCCGGAGGACAGGGGACTGAAGCTTTCTTT	CASSYAGGQGTEAFF	TRBV6-5	.	TRBJ1-1	TRBD1
TGTGCCAGCAGTCGGGACTTTTTCGAGCAGTACTTC	CASSRDFFEQYF	TRBV6-4	.	TRBJ2-7	.
TGTGCCTGGAGTCCCGGCACCGGGGAGCTGTTTTTT	CAWSPGTGELFF	TRBV30	.	TRBJ2-2	.
TGTGCCAGCAGCCCGGGGACAGGGGCTTACATACCCTACGAGCAGTACTTC	CASSPGTGAYIPYEQYF	TRBV5-4	.	TRBJ2-7	TRBD1
TGTGCCAGCAGGCCCGCTTCGGGGGTTCAAAATTCACCCCTCCACTTT	CASRPASGVQNSPLHF	TRBV28	.	TRBJ1-6	.
TGTGCCAGCAGCGTAAGTAGTGACAATCAGCCCCAGCATTTT	CASSVSSDNQPQHF	TRBV9	.	TRBJ1-5	.
TGCGCCAGCAGCTTGGAGTCGGCTGGAAACACCATATATTTT	CASSLESAGNTIYF	TRBV5-1	.	TRBJ1-3	.
TGTGCCAGTAGTACGATTGAGTTGAACTATGGCTACACCTTC	CASSTIELNYGYTF	TRBV19	.	TRBJ1-2	.
TGTGCCAGCAGTCCCCGGGGGACCTTGGGAGATACGCAGTATTTT	CASSPRGTLGDTQYF	TRBV27	once	TRBJ2-3	.
TGTGCCAGCGCCTCGGGCGGGATCGGCAATCAGCCCCAGCATTTT	CASASGGIGNQPQHF	TRBV6-1	once	TRBJ1-5	.
TGTGCCTGGACCTACAGGGCGTTGTCTGGCTACACCTTC	CAWTYRALSGYTF	TRBV30	few	TRBJ1-2	.
TGTGCCAGCAGAGGAGGGGACTATGGCTACACCTTC	CASRGGDYGYTF	TRBV25-1	.	TRBJ1-2	.
TGCGCCAGCAGCCAAGATCAAGGGGCAAAGGGTGAAAAACTGTTTTTT	CASSQDQGAKGEKLFF	TRBV4-3	.	TRBJ1-4	.
TGCGCCAGCAGCTTGGGGCTAGCGGGGGGGCTCGACAATGAGCAGTTCTTC	CASSLGLAGGLDNEQFF	TRBV5-1	.	TRBJ2-1	TRBD2
TGCGCCAGCAGCTTGGCTCTAGCGGGGGCGGGTGAGCAGTTCTTC	CASSLALAGAGEQFF	TRBV5-1	.	TRBJ2-1	TRBD2
TGTGCCAGTAGAGTCAGGCAGGGGCCTATGAACACTGAAGCTTTCTTT	CASRVRQGPMNTEAFF	TRBV19	few	TRBJ1-1	.
TGTGCTAGTGGTTTGGACCGGACTCTCGGCTACACCTTC	CASGLDRTLGYTF	TRBV12-5	.	TRBJ1-2	.
TGTGCCAGTTCTCCCGACAGGGGGGTTGGCTACACCTTC	CASSPDRGVGYTF	TRBV2	few	TRBJ1-2	TRBD1
TGTGCCAGCACCACGACAGGGGGAAACACCATATATTTT	CASTTTGGNTIYF	TRBV6-1	.	TRBJ1-3	TRBD1
TGTGCCAGCAGCCCGACAACCAGGGACGGGGAGCTGTTTTTT	CASSPTTRDGELFF	TRBV5-5	.	TRBJ2-2	.
TGTGCCAGCAGCGTCCTTTCGACTAGCGGGGTGTACGAGCAGTACTTC	CASSVLSTSGVYEQYF	TRBV9	.	TRBJ2-7	TRBD2
TGTGCCAGCAGCGCTACGTCCACTGAAGCTTTCTTT	CASSATSTEAFF	TRBV5-4	.	TRBJ1-1	.
TGTGCCAGCAGCCCCTCGGAGACCCAGTACTTC	CASSPSETQYF	TRBV6-6	.	TRBJ2-5	.
TGCGCCAGCAGCACAACCGGGACAGGGTTCCACGAGCAGTACTTC	CASSTTGTGFHEQYF	TRBV5-1	.	TRBJ2-7	TRBD1
TGTGCCAGCAAACCCCAGGGGATTCCTGGCTACACCTTC	CASKPQGIPGYTF	TRBV6-5	.	TRBJ1-2	.
TGTGCCTGGAGTGTTCAACCCGGGGCTGAAGCTTTCTTT	CAWSVQPGAEAFF	TRBV30	.	TRBJ1-1	.
TGTGCCAGCAGCTTAGTTGGAGGACAGGGGGTTCGGACCGGGGAGCTGTTTTTT	CASSLVGGQGVRTGELFF	TRBV7-8	.	TRBJ2-2	TRBD1
TGTGCCAGCAGGGGACTTCCGACGCGAGGGGCCAACGTCCTGACTTTC	CASRGLPTRGANVLTF	TRBV21-1	.	TRBJ2-6	.
TGTGCCACCAGCAGAGATACGCGGGAGCAGTACTTC	CATSRDTREQYF	TRBV15	few	TRBJ2-7	.
TGTGCCTGGAGTAACAGGGGTAACGAGCAGTACTTC	CAWSNRGNEQYF	TRBV30	.	TRBJ2-7	TRBD1
TGCGCCAGCAGCCAACTCAGCGGGGAAAAACTGTTTTTT	CASSQLSGEKLFF	TRBV4-1	.	TRBJ1-4	.
TGCGCCAGCAGTCACTGGCCACGGAGGGGTAATCAGCCCCAGCATTTT	CASSHWPRRGNQPQHF	TRBV23-1	.	TRBJ1-5	.
TGTGCCAGCAGCGCGGGGCAAGAGACCCAGTACTTC	CASSAGQETQYF	TRBV7-7	few	TRBJ2-5	.
TGTGCCAGCCTCAGGGTTGGGAACACTGAAGCTTTCTTT	CASLRVGNTEAFF	TRBV6-6	.	TRBJ1-1	.
TGCGCCAGCAGCTGGGGACAAGACGATACGCAGTATTTT	CASSWGQDDTQYF	TRBV5-1	.	TRBJ2-3	.
TGTGCCAGCAGTTCACAGGGACAATCCTACGAGCAGTACTTC	CASSSQGQSYEQYF	TRBV2	.	TRBJ2-7	.
TGTGCCAGCAGCCGCCAACAGGGGACTGAAGCTTTCTTT	CASSRQQGTEAFF	TRBV7-9	.	TRBJ1-1	TRBD1
TGTGCCAGCTCACCACAGGTCTCCTGGACAGGGGGCAACTATGGCTACACCTTC	CASSPQVSWTGGNYGYTF	TRBV18	.	TRBJ1-2	TRBD1
TGTGCCAGCAGCTTACGAACCGGGACAGGTCTCCCCTACGAGCAGTACTTC	CASSLRTGTGLPYEQYF	TRBV11-3	.	TRBJ2-7	TRBD1
TGTGCCAGCAGCTTGGGGAGTGAGAACACTGAAGCTTTCTTT	CASSLGSENTEAFF	TRBV5-4	.	TRBJ1-1	.
TGTGCCTGGAGTGTACGGGGGGCCAATGAAGGCTACACCTTC	CAWSVRGANEGYTF	TRBV30	.	TRBJ1-2	.
TGCAGCGTTGAAGAGGTAGCGGGCACGCAGTACTTC	CSVEEVAGTQYF	TRBV29-1	.	TRBJ2-7	TRBD2
TGTGCCAGAAGCCCCAGTACAGGGCTGGAGACCCAGTACTTC	CARSPSTGLETQYF	TRBV5-3	.	TRBJ2-5	.
TGTGCCAGTAGTATAGCGGGGAGGGATTACGAGCAGTACTTC	CASSIAGRDYEQYF	TRBV19	.	TRBJ2-7	TRBD2
TGCGCCAGCAGCCCGCTAGGTCAGCCCCAGCATTTT	CASSPLGQPQHF	TRBV5-1	.	TRBJ1-5	.
TGCAGCGTCTGGACAGGGGGCGACGATACGCAGTATTTT	CSVWTGGDDTQYF	TRBV29-1	.	TRBJ2-3	TRBD1
TGTGCCAGCAGCGTAGGAGACGGCAGGGGAAACTATGGCTACACCTTC	CASSVGDGRGNYGYTF	TRBV9	.	TRBJ1-2	.
TGTGCCAGCAGTACACAGGACAGGGGCGAGCAGTACTTC	CASSTQDRGEQYF	TRBV27	.	TRBJ2-7	TRBD1
TGCAGCGTTGAAGACGGGGGATCCCAATCTGGGGGCTACACCTTC	CSVEDGGSQSGGYTF	TRBV29-1	.	TRBJ1-2	.
TGTGCCAGTAGTATTTTTGGCACCTTGAACATCTATGGCTACACCTTC	CASSIFGTLNIYGYTF	TRBV19	few	TRBJ1-2	.